This T cell receptor beta chain appears in the sequencing data of a study of cytomegalovirus exposure and HLA in healthy donors. Study findings and constraints: Rare TCR sequences predominated, though certain public TCRs were found in many donors. Trimming of TCR beta V- and J-genes showed a link, identified in a later analysis, to a missense DCLRE1C variant. Other equally common chains were less clonally expanded than HLA-associated TCR beta chains, a later analysis showed. At a 0.05 false discovery rate, a later analysis found some 18,000 TCR beta sequences to be associated with HLA alleles.

The CDR3 runs to 16 residues. J gave up 2 bases and V 1 base, and 2 bases lay outside the gene matches. Germline V gene sequence: CDR1 LNHNV, CDR2 YYDKDF (reference sequence). Turning to this clone: Its antigen is as yet unknown.

The PCR contained 60 Vbeta and 13 Jbeta primers. The data were produced by immunoSEQ multiplex PCR, yet TCRdb's version contains in-frame clones alone and is incomplete. Of more than 110,000 clones listed, 78% are singletons. Input material: PBMCs. The clonotype was recovered from a male donor in good health and CMV-seronegative. The V and J genes are TRBV15 and TRBJ2-5; 12 nucleotides line up with TRBD2. CDR3 nucleotides: TGTGCCACCAGCAGAGGAACTAGCGGGGGGCAAGAGACCCAGTACTTC. Amino acids: CATSRGTSGGQETQYF.